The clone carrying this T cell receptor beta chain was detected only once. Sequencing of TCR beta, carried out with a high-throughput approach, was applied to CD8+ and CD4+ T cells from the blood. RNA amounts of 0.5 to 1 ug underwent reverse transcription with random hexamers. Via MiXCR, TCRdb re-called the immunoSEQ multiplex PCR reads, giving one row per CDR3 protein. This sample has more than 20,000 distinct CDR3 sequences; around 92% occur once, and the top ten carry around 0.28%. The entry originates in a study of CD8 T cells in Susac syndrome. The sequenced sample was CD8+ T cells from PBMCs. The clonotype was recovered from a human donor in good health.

CDR3 nucleotides: TGCGCCAGCAGGCCAAGACAGGGCTACACAGATACGCAGTATTTT. Its translation: CASRPRQGYTDTQYF. The V gene is TRBV4-3, the J gene TRBJ2-3; 7 positions match TRBD1. The CDR3 has 15 residues. Germline-derived CDR1 and CDR2 are LGHNA and YSLEER. J was trimmed by 2 bases and V by 6 bases; bases with no gene match: 8.